The clone carrying this T cell receptor (beta chain) was counted between two and nine times. The antigen remains unidentified. Amplification of TCR beta used genomic DNA extracted from peripheral blood. This entry belongs to a study of T cell repertoires in aging, cancer and after chemotherapy. The overall study: Patients with glioblastoma brain tumors were sampled before and after temozolomide-based therapy. The study's findings and limits: The repertoire data cannot show anything about immunological memory following chemotherapy. Compared with age-matched healthy donors, untreated hematological or solid cancer patients showed higher blood TCR clonality. Healthy donors lost TCR diversity with age mainly through richness, cancer patients through richness and evenness.

Multiplex touch-down PCR with TRB-A/B primers amplified rearranged V-D-J TRB sequences. TCRdb passed the multiplex PCR reads through MiXCR, listing each CDR3 protein once. The profile shows some 1,000 distinct CDR3 sequences, 27% of them singletons. The CDR3 sequence is 13 residues long. The V end was cut by 6 bases, the J end by 2 bases, with 13 bases between. Germline assignment: CDR1 DFQATT and CDR2 SNEGSKA (reference sequence). Sequenced material: blood. The chain employs TRBV20-1 and TRBJ1-2, with D uncertain. The source is a human donor with a solid tumor. The CDR3 reads CSALDEQNYGYTF. The CDR3 DNA reads as TGCAGTGCCCTCGACGAACAGAACTATGGCTACACCTTC.